The 8 T cell receptor beta chains presented below share a single source sample, sequenced in a study of identical twins. TCRdb reanalysed the 5' RACE reads using MiXCR and keeps one entry per CDR3 protein. The sample carries around 480,000 distinct CDR3 sequences, 14% recorded once. These data also formed part of another study, on yellow fever vaccine responses in identical twins.

Material: CD4+ T cells sorted from blood. The receptors stem from a woman aged 18-29 years in good health.

The chain has TRBV29-1 and TRBJ1-1, with a tentative D call TRBD1 (5 bases). The CDR3 has 13 amino acids. V was shortened by 3 bases and J by 1 base, with 9 bases between the two germline ends. CDR1 and CDR2 from the germline V gene are SQVTM and ANQGSEA. CDR3 in amino acids: CSVDAGPNTEAFF. The CDR3 DNA sequence: TGCAGCGTTGATGCGGGGCCGAACACTGAAGCTTTCTTT.

This clonotype occurred a few times. The CDR3 DNA follows: TGCGCCAGCAGCTATGGACAGGGGTGGAATGAGCAGTTCTTC. Its protein is CASSYGQGWNEQFF. The chain carries TRBV5-1 and TRBJ2-1; 9 nucleotides match TRBD1. This CDR3 spans 14 amino acids. V lost 3 bases, J lost 7 bases, and 5 bases stayed unmatched. Per germline, CDR1 SGHRS and CDR2 YFSETQ.

This clonotype was counted only a few times. The V and J genes are TRBV6-1 and TRBJ2-7; 14 bases match TRBD2. J gave up 5 bases and V 7 bases, and 7 bases lay outside the gene matches. The V gene's germline CDR1 is MNHNS and CDR2 SASEGT. CDR3 length equals 15 residues. The CDR3 protein is CASTRGLAGADEQYF. In nucleotides, the CDR3 is TGTGCCAGCACCCGGGGACTAGCGGGAGCGGACGAGCAGTACTTC.

V usage is TRBV6-5 and J usage is TRBJ1-5; D ambiguous. Trimming stripped 7 bases from V and 2 bases from J, with 6 bases between. Looked up from germline, CDR1 is MNHEY and CDR2 is SVGAGI. This CDR3 is built from 12 residues. CDR3 region: CASKRGNQPQHF. Written as DNA, the CDR3 is TGTGCCAGCAAGCGGGGCAATCAGCCCCAGCATTTT.

This clonotype was seen at least ten times. This sequence joins TRBV4-2 and TRBJ2-3, with D perhaps assigned TRBD1 or TRBD2 (5 bases each). Trimming removed 5 bases from V and 0 bases from J, with 9 bases in between. The germline V gene encodes CDR1 LGHNA and CDR2 YNFKEQ. This CDR3 contains 14 residues. CDR3 residues: CASSGTASTDTQYF. The CDR3 region has the DNA TGTGCCAGCAGCGGGACGGCTAGCACAGATACGCAGTATTTT.

The chain carries TRBV3-1 and TRBJ2-1; 12 nucleotides line up with TRBD2. Trimming took 1 base from V and 5 from J; bases not matched to a gene: 15. Germline assignment: CDR1 LGHDT and CDR2 YNNKEL (reference sequence). CDR3 length: 20 amino acids. CDR3 nucleotide sequence: TGTGCCAGCAGCCAAGGGGGCGAACAGACTAGCGGGAGTGGTAACAATGAGCAGTTCTTC. This encodes CASSQGGEQTSGSGNNEQFF.

This sequence joins TRBV27 and TRBJ2-7, with 8 bases matching TRBD1. The V segment lost 4 bases and the J segment 4 bases; nucleotides outside the gene matches: 6. This CDR3 has 14 amino acids. Germline V CDR1 and CDR2: MNHEY, SMNVEV (reference sequence). The CDR3 here is CASSSPRTGYEQYF. DNA for the CDR3: TGTGCCAGCAGTTCCCCACGGACAGGGTACGAGCAGTACTTC.

This clonotype has ten or more counts. Germline and junction disagree at one end, which may indicate a read error. The J gene is TRBJ2-3, the V gene TRBV5-1; TRBD1 might be the D (5 bases). Germline values: CDR1 SGHRS, CDR2 YFSETQ. This CDR3 spans 14 amino acids. The CDR3, as DNA: TGTGCCAGCAGCCCCGGCAGGGGCACAGATACGCAGTATTTT. It yields the protein CASSPGRGTDTQYF. The full variable domain, completed using reference TRBV5-1 and TRBJ2-3, is KAGVTQTPRYLIKTRGQQVTLSCSPISGHRSVSWYQQTPGQGLQFLFEYFSETQRNKGNFPGRFSGRQFSNSRSEMNVSTLELGDSALYLCASSPGRGTDTQYFGPGTRLTVL.